The rows below give T cell receptor beta chains drawn from one sample of a study of blood T cell repertoires in COVID-19. Some clones are missing from TCRdb's copy, which holds only in-frame ones; the method was immunoSEQ multiplex PCR. The sample includes 250,000 or so clones, around 88% of them seen just once. Sequences were obtained from PBMCs or T cells enriched from blood (not recorded which). The receptors were gathered from a man between 35 and 55 years old who had recovered from COVID-19. Both conserved end residues are part of each CDR3. A D gene is named only where the DNA matches it firmly. Size is stated for part of the rows, as once, few or many counts, or as a class when the clone is expanded.

abundance	v_gene	d_gene	len	j_gene	CDR3nt	CDR3aa
-	TRBV2	TRBD1	15	TRBJ2-7	TGTGCCAGCAGACTACCGGGACAGGGCTCCTACGAGCAGTACTTC	CASRLPGQGSYEQYF
-	TRBV5-1	TRBD1	15	TRBJ2-7	TGCGCCAGCAGCTTAGGGGGCCCTGCGGCCTACGAGCAGTACTTC	CASSLGGPAAYEQYF
-	TRBV4-1	TRBD1	17	TRBJ1-5	TGCGCCAGCAGCCACCGACAGGGGGCGCGCCCAAATCAGCCCCAGCATTTT	CASSHRQGARPNQPQHF
-	TRBV5-1	-	13	TRBJ2-7	TGCGCCAGCAGCTTGCCGGGTAACTACGAGCAGTACTTC	CASSLPGNYEQYF
-	TRBV7-3	TRBD1	15	TRBJ1-2	TGTGCCAGCAGCTTAACTGTCAGGGGGCAGGATGGCTACACCTTC	CASSLTVRGQDGYTF
-	TRBV28	TRBD1	15	TRBJ2-1	TGTGCCAGCAGTTTGGGACAGGGACTCTACAATGAGCAGTTCTTC	CASSLGQGLYNEQFF
-	TRBV4-3	-	15	TRBJ1-4	TGCGCCAGCAGCCTAGTCGGGGGGGCTAGTGAAAAACTGTTTTTT	CASSLVGGASEKLFF
-	TRBV5-6	TRBD1	16	TRBJ1-5	TGTGCCAGCAGCCGACACAGGGGCCCTAGCGATCAGCCCCAGCATTTT	CASSRHRGPSDQPQHF
few	TRBV7-2	-	17	TRBJ2-1	TGTGCCAGCAGCAGACAGTCAGGGGGGCCCCCCTACAATGAGCAGTTCTTC	CASSRQSGGPPYNEQFF
few	TRBV7-3	-	14	TRBJ2-2	TGTGCCAGCAGCTTATTGGCACTATCCGGGGAGCTGTTTTTT	CASSLLALSGELFF
-	TRBV5-4	-	15	TRBJ2-5	TGTGCCAGCAGCTTGGAGACAGGGAGGCAAGAGACCCAGTACTTC	CASSLETGRQETQYF
-	TRBV11-2	-	15	TRBJ1-6	TGTGCCAGCAGCCCGTCGGGACAACCGAATTCACCCCTCCACTTT	CASSPSGQPNSPLHF
once	TRBV7-9	-	15	TRBJ2-2	TGTGCCAGCAGCTTAGCTAGCGTGGACACCGGGGAGCTGTTTTTT	CASSLASVDTGELFF
-	TRBV11-2	-	14	TRBJ1-1	TGTGCCAGCAGCTTAGCCAGGGGGAACACTGAAGCTTTCTTT	CASSLARGNTEAFF
many	TRBV7-9	-	15	TRBJ1-3	TGTGCCAGCAGCTTACAGGGCGGTACGAGTAACACCATATATTTT	CASSLQGGTSNTIYF
few	TRBV19	-	13	TRBJ1-6	TGTGCCAGTAAGACCGAAGGGAGTTCACCCCTCCACTTT	CASKTEGSSPLHF
-	TRBV7-9	-	17	TRBJ2-1	TGTGCCAGCAGCTTAGGGCGAGGAGGGGGCAAGGGTAATGAGCAGTTCTTC	CASSLGRGGGKGNEQFF
-	TRBV7-2	-	14	TRBJ1-1	TGTGCCAGCAGCCCCGACAGGATGAACACTGAAGCTTTCTTT	CASSPDRMNTEAFF
-	TRBV4-2	-	15	TRBJ2-3	TGTGCCAGCAGCCCTGGTCTAGCCCCCACAGATACGCAGTATTTT	CASSPGLAPTDTQYF
-	TRBV4-2	-	17	TRBJ1-4	TGTGCCAGCAGCCAAGTTCAGGGGAGGGAAATTGATGAAAAACTGTTTTTT	CASSQVQGREIDEKLFF
once	TRBV3-1/TRBV3-2	-	13	TRBJ2-2	TGTGCCAGCAGGGCTGTAAATGGGGCAGAGCTGTTTTTT	CASRAVNGAELFF
-	TRBV18	TRBD1	16	TRBJ1-5	TGTGCCAGCTCACCACAACAGGGGAACGGCAATCAGCCCCAGCATTTT	CASSPQQGNGNQPQHF
-	TRBV19	-	16	TRBJ2-5	TGTGCCAGTAGTATCCGGATCGGGACATTCCAAGAGACCCAGTACTTC	CASSIRIGTFQETQYF
-	TRBV28	TRBD1	16	TRBJ2-7	TGTGCCAGCAGTTTACTCCGGACAGGGGGCCGATTCGAGCAGTACTTC	CASSLLRTGGRFEQYF
-	TRBV19	-	15	TRBJ2-2	TGTGCCAGTACCACGGTGGGGGGACTCACCGGGGAGCTGTTTTTT	CASTTVGGLTGELFF
-	TRBV5-4	-	16	TRBJ1-4	TGTGCCAGCAGCTTAAGAGACGGGAATACTAATGAAAAACTGTTTTTT	CASSLRDGNTNEKLFF